This TCR beta chain was documented in a study of post-analysis software for immune sequencing data. The CDR3 has 12 amino acids. From germline, CDR1 is MDHEN and CDR2 SYDVKM. Trimming cost V 5 bases and J 11 bases, with 12 bases left between them. This clonotype showed up just a few times. Its cognate antigen is unknown. Findings and limits, study-wide: A few TRBV segments, TRBV5-6, TRBV5-1 and TRBV20-1 among them, were found more frequent in patients than controls.

Presence of unique molecular identifiers characterized the TCR beta cDNA libraries. TCRdb reanalysed the PCR reads using MiXCR and keeps one entry per CDR3 protein. The sample carries about 800,000 distinct CDR3 sequences, around 27% recorded once. Sequenced: blood. This chain links TRBV28 with TRBJ1-4; D is ambiguous. The receptor was derived from a girl aged 10-17 years with multiple sclerosis. CDR3 bases: TGTGCCAGCAGTACGGCCCCGGGGAAACTGTTTTTT. Translated, it gives CASSTAPGKLFF.